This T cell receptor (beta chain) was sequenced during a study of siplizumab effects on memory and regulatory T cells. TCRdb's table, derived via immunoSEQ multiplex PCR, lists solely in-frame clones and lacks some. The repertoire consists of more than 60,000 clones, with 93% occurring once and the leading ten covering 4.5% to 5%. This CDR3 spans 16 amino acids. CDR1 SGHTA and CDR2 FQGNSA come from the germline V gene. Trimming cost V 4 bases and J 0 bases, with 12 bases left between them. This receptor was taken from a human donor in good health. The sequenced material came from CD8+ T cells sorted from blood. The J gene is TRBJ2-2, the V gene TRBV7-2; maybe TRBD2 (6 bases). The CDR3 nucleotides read TGTGCCAGCAGCTCGAGTACGGGGGCGAACACCGGGGAGCTGTTTTTT. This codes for CASSSSTGANTGELFF.